The source of this T cell receptor beta chain is a study of early T cells in non-severe SARS-CoV-2 infection. The wider study: Whole-blood bulk RNA, unsorted, was sequenced, and chains were unpaired. Study-wide findings and caveats: Private and CD4 specificities were missed by VDJdb matching, which favored anti-spike CD8 responses.

This clonotype has at least ten counts. Its matching antigen is unknown. TCRdb re-analysed the 5' RACE reads in MiXCR, keeping a single row per CDR3 protein. The repertoire holds roughly 24,000 distinct CDR3 sequences, with around 3.3% as singletons. Per the germline V gene, CDR1 is DFQATT and CDR2 is SNEGSKA (reference sequence). V lost 6 bases and J lost 2; bases outside the gene matches: 10. The CDR3 loop spans 17 amino acids. The chain combines TRBV20-1 with TRBJ2-1; 13 bases agree with TRBD2. The receptor's source is an adult who was a healthcare worker with PCR-confirmed SARS-CoV-2 infection or an uninfected control (not recorded which). The sequenced sample consisted of whole blood. The CDR3 region is CSAHRGLAGETYNEQFF. In nucleotides, the CDR3 is TGCAGTGCCCACCGAGGACTAGCGGGAGAAACCTACAATGAGCAGTTCTTC.